Shown below are 21 T cell receptor beta chains from a single sample sequenced in a study of molecular identifiers for immune sequencing clone quantification (dated by TCRdb to 2016 to 2019). Libraries were made using PCR. Sequenced on an Illumina HiSeq 4000. Clones were called with MiXCR by TCRdb after fastp trimmed the public reads at Q25, and only in-frame beta chains were retained. For every CDR3 protein sequence, its rows merge into one entry that carries the most common genes and DNA. The sample table lists 490,000 or so distinct CDR3 sequences, 20% to 25% of them with a count of one. 0.65% to 0.95% of the sample rests with the top ten. Sequencing was carried out using naive CD8+ T cells from blood, with Jurkat cell RNA spiked in. The cell subset or site label on this specimen signifies: FACS-sorted CD8+CD4-CCR7+CD45RA+ naive T cells. The origin of the receptors is a human donor in good health. Some libraries in this study had Jurkat cell RNA spiked in.

This chain uses TRBV6-5 with TRBJ2-7, with unresolved D. The CDR3 covers 15 residues. Germline CDR1 MNHEY, CDR2 SVGAGI. V lost 0 bases and J 3 bases, leaving 12 bases between the germline ends. The CDR3 DNA sequence: TGTGCCAGCAGTTACTCGAGAGGCCCCCTCTACGAGCAGTACTTC. Its translation: CASSYSRGPLYEQYF.

This clonotype was seen at least ten times. The V and J genes are TRBV21-1 and TRBJ2-1; the D call of TRBD1 is as the table states it, not checked on the DNA. TRBV21-1 is described as a pseudogene. This CDR3 contains 14 residues. The chain's CDR3 is CASSRRPLYNEQFF. The CDR3 region has the DNA TGTGCCAGCAGCAGAAGACCCCTCTACAATGAGCAGTTCTTC.

The V gene is TRBV6-6, the J gene TRBJ2-7, with 7 bases that match TRBD2. CDR3 size: 15 residues. In germline, CDR1 is MNHNY, CDR2 SVGAGI (reference sequence). V lost 6 bases to trimming and J lost 0 bases; unmatched junction nucleotides: 8. The CDR3 DNA reads TGTGCCAGCAGCCACAGCGGGGTTGGCTCCTACGAGCAGTACTTC. As protein: CASSHSGVGSYEQYF.

Many counts were recorded for this clonotype. This rearrangement joins TRBV12-3 or TRBV12-4 to TRBJ2-5; 7 positions match TRBD2. This CDR3 has 16 residues. The junction had 14 bases not matched to a gene; V was cut back by 6 bases and J by 4 bases. This chain's CDR3 is CASSPSGPFLLETQYF. The DNA for the CDR3 is TGTGCCAGCAGCCCTAGCGGCCCCTTCCTTTTAGAGACCCAGTACTTC.

This clonotype was recorded many times. The chain recombines TRBV7-2 with TRBJ2-3, with 7 bases fitting TRBD2. V gave up 2 bases and J gave up 6 bases; unmatched junction bases: 2. The CDR3 consists of 13 residues. CDR1 is SGHTA and CDR2 is FQGNSA in the germline V gene. DNA for the CDR3: TGTGCCAGCAGCTTATGGGGGGGGGATACGCAGTATTTT. Encoded protein: CASSLWGGDTQYF.

As regards this clonotype: This may come from a read error, since a much larger clone is one base off. This chain links TRBV10-3 with TRBJ1-1, with TRBD1 as a possible D gene (5 bases). This CDR3 comprises 14 residues. Per germline, CDR1 ENHRY and CDR2 SYGVKD. This chain's CDR3 is CATSDRQASPEAFF. CDR3 nucleotides: TGTGCCACCAGTGACAGACAAGCGTCTCCTGAAGCTTTCTTT.

This clonotype appeared many times. The chain carries TRBV6-6 and TRBJ2-4, with D possibly being TRBD2 (6 bases). V lost 6 bases, J lost 16 bases, and 13 bases lay in between. The CDR3 sequence is 10 residues long. Germline loops: CDR1 MNHNY, CDR2 SVGAGI (reference sequence). The CDR3 here is CASRGLGNYF. The CDR3, as DNA: TGTGCCAGCAGGGGACTGGGGAACTACTTC.

In this sample, this clonotype turned up a few times. The chain carries TRBV7-9 and TRBJ2-7; a weak D match, TRBD1 (5 bases). In germline, CDR1 is SEHNR, CDR2 FQNEAQ (reference sequence). V lost 6 bases, J lost 1 base, and 10 bases lay in between. CDR3 size: 13 residues. The CDR3 sequence: CASSGRESYEQYF. The CDR3 bases are TGTGCCAGCAGTGGCAGGGAATCCTACGAGCAGTACTTC.

This clonotype has just a few counts. The chain couples TRBV12-3 or TRBV12-4 to TRBJ1-1, with TRBD1 identical over 8 bases. The CDR3 spans 14 residues. V shed 6 bases and J 6 bases; nucleotides not matched to a gene: 9. The CDR3 nucleotides read TGTGCCAGCAGACAGGACAGGGTAAATTCTGAAGCTTTCTTT. Its translation: CASRQDRVNSEAFF.

The sample holds a few counts of this clonotype. V gene TRBV5-5 combines with J gene TRBJ1-4; 7 bases are a match to TRBD1. Trimming cost V 0 bases and J 7 bases; bases outside gene matches: 6. The CDR3 is made up of 15 amino acids. Germline loops: CDR1 SGHKS, CDR2 YYEKEE (reference sequence). The CDR3 DNA reads TGTGCCAGCAGCTTGGATGAGGGGGCGGTTGAAAAACTGTTTTTT. Translated, it gives CASSLDEGAVEKLFF.

Many counts were recorded for this clonotype. The chain employs TRBV11-2 and TRBJ2-3; 7 positions agree with TRBD2. Losses at the gene ends were 8 bases for V and 2 bases for J; bases not matched to a gene: 7. The germline V gene encodes CDR1 SGHAT and CDR2 FQNNGV. CDR3 length: 14 residues. For the CDR3, the DNA is TGTGCCAGCGCACTGGCGGGGGTCACAGATACGCAGTATTTT. Translating gives CASALAGVTDTQYF.

This clonotype was detected only a few times. This chain links TRBV5-8 with TRBJ1-1, with D possibly matching TRBD1 (5 bases). This CDR3 has 14 amino acids. CDR1 is SGHTS and CDR2 is YDEGEE in the germline V gene. The V gene lost 3 bases and the J gene lost 5 bases, with 14 bases spanning the gap. CDR3 nucleotide sequence: TGTGCCAGCAGCTCCGGGGGAAGGACTACTGAAGCTTTCTTT. Translation gives CASSSGGRTTEAFF.

The V gene is TRBV28, the J gene TRBJ2-5; D is perhaps TRBD1 (6 bases). V lost 8 bases, J lost 4 bases, and 29 bases lay in between. CDR1 is MDHEN and CDR2 is SYDVKM in the germline V gene. The CDR3 consists of 18 residues. The DNA of the CDR3 is TGTGCCAGCGAGGGTTCGGATATCGGGCAGGGGTATCGAGAGACCCAGTACTTC. Its protein product is CASEGSDIGQGYRETQYF. The whole variable domain, filled in from reference TRBV28 and TRBJ2-5, reads DVKVTQSSRYLVKRTGEKVFLECVQDMDHENMFWYRQDPGLGLRLIYFSYDVKMKEKGDIPEGYSVSREKKERFSLILESASTNQTSMYLCASEGSDIGQGYRETQYFGPGTRLLVL.

This clonotype was detected ten times or more. This chain links TRBV12-3 or TRBV12-4 with TRBJ2-5, with 12 bases identical to TRBD2. The CDR3 is 18 residues long. The J segment lost 4 bases and the V segment lost 5 bases, leaving 14 bases of the junction unmatched. The CDR3 nucleotides are TGTGCCAGCAGTCCCCCGACTAGCGGGAGTTCCGGTGTAGAGACCCAGTACTTC. It codes for CASSPPTSGSSGVETQYF.

This clonotype was seen at least ten times. The chain recombines TRBV24-1 with TRBJ2-5, with a tentative D call TRBD1 (6 bases). V was trimmed by 3 bases and J by 1 base, leaving 14 bases between them. The CDR3 is 16 residues long. Looked up from germline, CDR1 is KGHDR and CDR2 is SFDVKD. In nucleotides, the CDR3 is TGTGCCACCAGTGATCCGCCAGAGACAGGCCAAGAGACCCAGTACTTC. Translated: CATSDPPETGQETQYF.

In this sample, this clonotype turned up once. A much larger clone lies one base from this, so it may be a read error. This chain links TRBV7-9 with TRBJ2-3; TRBD1 aligns across 7 bases. After removal of 10 bases from V and 3 bases from J, the junction contained 10 bases not matched to a gene. CDR3 length: 14 residues. The germline V gene encodes CDR1 SEHNR and CDR2 FQNEAQ (reference sequence). DNA of the CDR3: TGTGCCACCGATGACAGGGTAGAGACAGATACGCAGTATTTT. It encodes CATDDRVETDTQYF.

This clonotype was seen a handful of times. The rearrangement joins TRBV3-2 to TRBJ2-7. TRBV3-2 is described as a pseudogene. The length of the CDR3 is 10 residues. CDR3 bases: TGTGCCAGCAAAAATGCCGAGCAGTACTTC. Translating gives CASKNAEQYF.

Only a few counts were recorded for this clonotype. This CDR3 reads CAWSESSGTEAFF. CDR3 DNA sequence: TGTGCCTGGAGTGAATCCAGCGGCACTGAAGCTTTCTTT. J is TRBJ1-1 and V is TRBV30; D ambiguous. Germline assignment: CDR1 GTSNPN and CDR2 SVGIG (reference sequence). The CDR3 contains 13 residues. V was pared by 1 base and J by 4 bases, with 10 bases between.

The chain has TRBV5-1 and TRBJ2-7; 13 bases align to TRBD2. V was pared by 4 bases and J by 1 base, with 2 bases of the junction left unmatched. The CDR3 totals 15 residues. The V gene's germline CDR1 is SGHRS and CDR2 YFSETQ. CDR3 in amino acids: CASSRGLAGSYEQYF. Written as DNA, the CDR3 is TGCGCCAGCAGCAGGGGACTAGCGGGGTCCTACGAGCAGTACTTC.

The chain employs TRBV11-2 and TRBJ1-1, with D unclear. CDR1 is SGHAT and CDR2 is FQNNGV in the germline V gene. CDR3 length: 11 residues. Trimming pared 4 bases from V and 7 bases from J, leaving 7 bases between. DNA of the CDR3: TGTGCCAGCAGCTACAGCCATGAAGCTTTCTTT. Translating gives CASSYSHEAFF. Drawing the rest from reference TRBV11-2 and TRBJ1-1, the complete variable domain is EAGVAQSPRYKIIEKRQSVAFWCNPISGHATLYWYQQILGQGPKLLIQFQNNGVVDDSQLPKDRFSAERLKGVDSTLKIQPAKLEDSAVYLCASSYSHEAFFGQGTRLTVV.

The chain combines TRBV9 with TRBJ2-2, with 8 bases lining up with TRBD2. The CDR3 runs to 16 residues. CDR1 SGDLS and CDR2 YYNGEE come from the germline V gene. Trimming removed 2 bases from V and 7 bases from J; junction bases left unmatched: 10. Here the CDR3 reads CASSVERGPSGGELFF. The DNA of the CDR3 is TGTGCCAGCAGCGTGGAGCGGGGGCCGTCAGGCGGGGAGCTGTTTTTT. Looking up the rest from reference TRBV9 and TRBJ2-2 gives the full variable domain: DSGVTQTPKHLITATGQRVTLRCSPRSGDLSVYWYQQSLDQGLQFLIQYYNGEERAKGNILERFSAQQFPDLHSELNLSSLELGDSALYFCASSVERGPSGGELFFGEGSRLTVL.